This T cell receptor beta chain was sequenced for a study of long-term antiretroviral therapy in people with HIV. Samples were assayed with immunoSEQ v3.0 at survey level. Some clones are missing from TCRdb's copy, which holds only in-frame ones; the method was immunoSEQ multiplex PCR. The sample has tens of thousands of clones, roughly 91% seen once. V lost 1 base to trimming and J lost 0 bases, with 9 bases between them. The CDR3 has 15 residues. Looked up from germline, CDR1 is MNHEY and CDR2 is SVGAGI. The V gene is TRBV6-5, the J gene TRBJ1-2; the D is unclear. This material consisted of unsorted PBMCs, taken 0.2 years before starting antiretroviral therapy. The TCR was taken from a man between 18 and 29 years old with HIV. CDR3 sequence (DNA): TGTGCCAGCAGTTACTTGAAAGGAGCTAACTATGGCTACACCTTC. It is translated as CASSYLKGANYGYTF.